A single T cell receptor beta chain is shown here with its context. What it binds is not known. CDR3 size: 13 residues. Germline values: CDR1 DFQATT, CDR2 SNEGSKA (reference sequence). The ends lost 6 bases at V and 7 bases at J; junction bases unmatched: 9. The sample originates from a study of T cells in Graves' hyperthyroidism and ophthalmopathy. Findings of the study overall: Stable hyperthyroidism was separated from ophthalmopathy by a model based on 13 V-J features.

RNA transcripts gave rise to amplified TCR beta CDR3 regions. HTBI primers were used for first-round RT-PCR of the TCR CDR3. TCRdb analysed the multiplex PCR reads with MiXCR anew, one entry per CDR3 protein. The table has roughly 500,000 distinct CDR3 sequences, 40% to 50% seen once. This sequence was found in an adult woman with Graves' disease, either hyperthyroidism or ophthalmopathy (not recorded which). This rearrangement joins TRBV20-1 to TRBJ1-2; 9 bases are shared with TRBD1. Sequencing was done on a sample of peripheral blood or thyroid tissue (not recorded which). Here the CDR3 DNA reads TGCAGTGCCCAGACTAGGACAGGGGCTGGCTACACCTTC. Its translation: CSAQTRTGAGYTF.